The T cell receptor (beta chain) described here comes from a study of OX40 agonist ivuxolimab in advanced cancers. The assay was immunoSEQ multiplex PCR, and TCRdb's table has in-frame clones only and misses some. The sample comprises under 50,000 clones, more than 70% of which are singletons, and around 9.3% rests with the top ten. Points on this clone: Its antigen remains unidentified.

This CDR3 comprises 15 residues. Trimming at V came to 6 bases and at J to 3 bases, leaving 7 bases not matched to a gene. The germline V gene encodes CDR1 MDHEN and CDR2 SYDVKM. Whole-study results and caveats: CD8+ T cells were the subset that, on average, had more expanded clones than CD4+.

The TCR sequence derives from an adult with an advanced solid tumor such as melanoma, head and neck, liver or kidney cancer. This specimen consisted of CD4+ or CD8+ T cells sorted from blood, obtained in a trial of the OX40 agonist ivuxolimab. This sequence joins TRBV28 and TRBJ2-7, with 11 bases aligning to TRBD1. CDR3 nucleotides: TGTGCCAGCAGACCCCGGACAGGGGGCAACTACGAGCAGTACTTC. Protein sequence: CASRPRTGGNYEQYF.